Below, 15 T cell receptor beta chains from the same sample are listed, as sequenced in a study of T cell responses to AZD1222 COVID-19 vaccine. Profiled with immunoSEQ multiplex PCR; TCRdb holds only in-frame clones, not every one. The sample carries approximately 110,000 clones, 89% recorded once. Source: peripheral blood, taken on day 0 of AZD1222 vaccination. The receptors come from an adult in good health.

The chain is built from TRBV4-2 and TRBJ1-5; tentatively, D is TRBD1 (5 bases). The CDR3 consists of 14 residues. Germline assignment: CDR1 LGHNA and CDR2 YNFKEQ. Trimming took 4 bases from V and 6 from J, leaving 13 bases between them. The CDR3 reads CASSPFQGGQPQHF. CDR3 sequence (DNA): TGTGCCAGCAGCCCCTTCCAGGGAGGTCAGCCCCAGCATTTT.

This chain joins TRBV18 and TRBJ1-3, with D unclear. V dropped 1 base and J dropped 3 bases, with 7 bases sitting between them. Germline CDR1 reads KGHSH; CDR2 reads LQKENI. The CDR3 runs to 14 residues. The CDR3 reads CASSPRADGNTIYF. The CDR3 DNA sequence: TGTGCCAGCTCACCACGGGCGGATGGAAACACCATATATTTT.

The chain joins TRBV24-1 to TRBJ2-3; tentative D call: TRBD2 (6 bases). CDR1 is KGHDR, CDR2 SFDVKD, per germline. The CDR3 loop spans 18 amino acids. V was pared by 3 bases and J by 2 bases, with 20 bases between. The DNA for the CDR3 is TGTGCCACCAGTGATCGAACGCCCCTGGGAGGAAACACAGATACGCAGTATTTT. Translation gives CATSDRTPLGGNTDTQYF.

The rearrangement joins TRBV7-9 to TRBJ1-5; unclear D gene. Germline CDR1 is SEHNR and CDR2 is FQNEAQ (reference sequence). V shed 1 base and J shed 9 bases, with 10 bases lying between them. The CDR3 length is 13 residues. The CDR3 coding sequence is TGTGCCAGCAGCTTAGAGGCCACTGGGCCCCAGCATTTT. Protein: CASSLEATGPQHF.

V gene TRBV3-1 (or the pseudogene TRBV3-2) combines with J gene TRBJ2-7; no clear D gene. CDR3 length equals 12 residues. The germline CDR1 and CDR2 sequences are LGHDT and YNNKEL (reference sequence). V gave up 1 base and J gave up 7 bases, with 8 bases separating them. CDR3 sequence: CASSQAGREQYF. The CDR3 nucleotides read TGTGCCAGCAGCCAAGCTGGCCGGGAGCAGTACTTC.

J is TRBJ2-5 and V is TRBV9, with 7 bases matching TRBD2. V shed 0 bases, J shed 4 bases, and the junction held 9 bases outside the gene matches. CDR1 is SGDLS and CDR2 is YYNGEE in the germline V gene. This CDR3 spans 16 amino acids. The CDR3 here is CASSVGQGGSGETQYF. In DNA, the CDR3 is TGTGCCAGCAGCGTAGGTCAGGGCGGGAGTGGAGAGACCCAGTACTTC. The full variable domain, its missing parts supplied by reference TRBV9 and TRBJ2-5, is DSGVTQTPKHLITATGQRVTLRCSPRSGDLSVYWYQQSLDQGLQFLIQYYNGEERAKGNILERFSAQQFPDLHSELNLSSLELGDSALYFCASSVGQGGSGETQYFGPGTRLLVL.

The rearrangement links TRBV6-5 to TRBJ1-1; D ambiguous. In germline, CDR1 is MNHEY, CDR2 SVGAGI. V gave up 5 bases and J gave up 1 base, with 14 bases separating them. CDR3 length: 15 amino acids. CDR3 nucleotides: TGTGCCAGCAGTCCCCGGGGAGGGAGGAACACTGAAGCTTTCTTT. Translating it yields CASSPRGGRNTEAFF.

As DNA, the CDR3 is TGTGCCAGCAGCCCGGACAGGTTAAGGGCCGGGGAGCTGTTTTTT. This encodes CASSPDRLRAGELFF. The chain carries TRBV7-2 and TRBJ2-2; 7 bases map to TRBD1. With 5 bases clipped from V and 6 bases from J, the junction kept 9 bases outside the gene matches. From germline, CDR1 is SGHTA and CDR2 FQGNSA. The CDR3 contains 15 residues. Variable domain in full (rest from reference TRBV7-2 and TRBJ2-2): GAGVSQSPSNKVTEKGKDVELRCDPISGHTALYWYRQSLGQGLEFLIYFQGNSAPDKSGLPSDRFSAERTGGSVSTLTIQRTQQEDSAVYLCASSPDRLRAGELFFGEGSRLTVL.

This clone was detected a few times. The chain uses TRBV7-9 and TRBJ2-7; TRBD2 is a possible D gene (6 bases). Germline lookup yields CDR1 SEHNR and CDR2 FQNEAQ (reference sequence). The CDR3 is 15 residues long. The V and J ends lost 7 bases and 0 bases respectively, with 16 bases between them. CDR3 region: CASIDGTAFSYEQYF. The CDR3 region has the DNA TGTGCCAGCATCGATGGGACTGCGTTCTCCTACGAGCAGTACTTC.

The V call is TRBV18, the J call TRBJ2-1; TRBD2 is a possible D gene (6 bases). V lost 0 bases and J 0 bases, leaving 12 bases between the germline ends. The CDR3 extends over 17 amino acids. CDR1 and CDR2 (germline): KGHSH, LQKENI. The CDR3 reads CASSPPQAGTSYNEQFF. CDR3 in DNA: TGTGCCAGCTCACCACCCCAAGCGGGTACCTCCTACAATGAGCAGTTCTTC.

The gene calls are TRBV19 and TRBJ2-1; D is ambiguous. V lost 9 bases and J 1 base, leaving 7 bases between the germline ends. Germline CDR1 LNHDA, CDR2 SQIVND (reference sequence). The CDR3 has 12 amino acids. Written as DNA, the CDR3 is TGTGCCAGCGGCGTGTCCTACAATGAGCAGTTCTTC. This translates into CASGVSYNEQFF.

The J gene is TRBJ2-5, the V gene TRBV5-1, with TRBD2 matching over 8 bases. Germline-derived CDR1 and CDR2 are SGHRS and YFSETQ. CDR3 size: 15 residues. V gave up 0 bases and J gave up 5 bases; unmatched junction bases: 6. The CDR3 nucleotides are TGCGCCAGCAGCTTGGGGGGACTAGTTTGGGAGACCCAGTACTTC. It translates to CASSLGGLVWETQYF. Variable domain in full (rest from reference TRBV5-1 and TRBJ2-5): KAGVTQTPRYLIKTRGQQVTLSCSPISGHRSVSWYQQTPGQGLQFLFEYFSETQRNKGNFPGRFSGRQFSNSRSEMNVSTLELGDSALYLCASSLGGLVWETQYFGPGTRLLVL.

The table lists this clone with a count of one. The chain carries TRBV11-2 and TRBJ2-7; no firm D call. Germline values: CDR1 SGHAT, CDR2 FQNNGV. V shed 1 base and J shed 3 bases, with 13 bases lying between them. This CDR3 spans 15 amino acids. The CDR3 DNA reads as TGTGCCAGCAGCTTAGGACCAAGACAAGTCTACGAGCAGTACTTC. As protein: CASSLGPRQVYEQYF.

CDR3 DNA: TGCAGCGTCAGGGGACTAGCGGGTGGCGATGAGCAGTTCTTC. Amino acid sequence: CSVRGLAGGDEQFF. This chain uses TRBV29-1 with TRBJ2-1, with 12 bases lining up with TRBD2. The CDR3 runs 14 residues. Unmatched junction bases numbered 8, after V lost 6 bases and J lost 8 bases. Per germline, CDR1 SQVTM and CDR2 ANQGSEA.

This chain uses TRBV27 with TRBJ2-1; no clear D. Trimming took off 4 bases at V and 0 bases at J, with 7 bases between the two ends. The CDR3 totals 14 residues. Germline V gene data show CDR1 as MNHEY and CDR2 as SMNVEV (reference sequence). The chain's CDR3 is CASSSRASYNEQFF. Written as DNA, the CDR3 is TGTGCCAGCAGTTCCCGGGCCTCCTACAATGAGCAGTTCTTC.